This T cell receptor beta chain was documented in a study of shared clonotypes between healthy human individuals. Everyone who donated was a Caucasian adult who lived in Nashville, Tennessee. Concerning this clone itself: What it recognizes is unknown.

General study points: In this cohort, only blood was sampled, and tissue repertoires likely differ. Memory subsets had estimated richness that was generally smaller than that of naive subsets. Generation of non-shared clonotypes was less probable than generation of clonotypes shared by all four donors.

Measured with immunoSEQ multiplex PCR; TCRdb has only the in-frame clones, and not every one. In the table there are some 2,400,000 clones, approximately 95% of which are singletons. Material: naive CD4+ T cells sorted from blood. Subset described: CD45RA+ positively selected. The sequence was obtained from a man younger than 35 in good health.

The CDR3 nucleotides are TGTGCCAGCAGTGCGGAGGGCTTAGGCCTCCACTTT. It encodes CASSAEGLGLHF. This chain uses TRBV2 with TRBJ1-6, with D unclear. This CDR3 contains 12 residues. V was pared by 4 bases and J by 15 bases, with 13 bases between. Germline CDR1 is SNHLY and CDR2 is FYNNEI.